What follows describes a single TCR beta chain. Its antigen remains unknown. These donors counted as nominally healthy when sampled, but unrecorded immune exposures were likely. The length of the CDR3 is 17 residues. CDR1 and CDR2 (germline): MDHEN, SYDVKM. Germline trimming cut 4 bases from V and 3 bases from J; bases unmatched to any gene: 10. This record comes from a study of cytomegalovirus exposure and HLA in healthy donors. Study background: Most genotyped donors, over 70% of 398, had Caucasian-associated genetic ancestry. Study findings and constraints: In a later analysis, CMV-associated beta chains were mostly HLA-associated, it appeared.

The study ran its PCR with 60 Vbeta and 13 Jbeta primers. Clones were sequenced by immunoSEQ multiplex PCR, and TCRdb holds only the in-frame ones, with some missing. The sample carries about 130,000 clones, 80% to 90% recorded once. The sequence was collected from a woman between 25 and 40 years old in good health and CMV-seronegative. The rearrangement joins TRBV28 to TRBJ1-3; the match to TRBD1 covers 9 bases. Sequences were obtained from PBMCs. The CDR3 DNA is TGTGCCAGCAGTTCACCCGGGACAGGGAGAGGTGGAAACACCATATATTTT. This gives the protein CASSSPGTGRGGNTIYF. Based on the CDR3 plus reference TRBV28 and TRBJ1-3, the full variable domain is DVKVTQSSRYLVKRTGEKVFLECVQDMDHENMFWYRQDPGLGLRLIYFSYDVKMKEKGDIPEGYSVSREKKERFSLILESASTNQTSMYLCASSSPGTGRGGNTIYFGEGSWLTVV.